The source of this TCR beta chain is a study of T cell responses to AZD1222 COVID-19 vaccine. The repertoire was sequenced with immunoSEQ multiplex PCR; TCRdb's copy has only in-frame clones and lacks some. Of some 150,000 clones in the sample, more than 90% were seen once. Findings of the study overall: Repertoire sampling occurred only after the peak T cell response. Baseline seropositivity characterized only six AZD1222 recipients. Most donors were white British and more were female, and clonal diversity was possibly underestimated.

CDR1 and CDR2 from the germline V gene are MGHRA and YSYEKL. The V and J ends lost 3 bases and 5 bases, in that order; junction bases with no gene match: 4. This CDR3 comprises 15 residues. Concerning this clone itself: Its antigen is as yet unknown.

V and J are TRBV4-1 and TRBJ2-3, with 11 bases fitting TRBD2. Here the sequenced sample was peripheral blood, taken 28 days after the second AZD1222 dose. The clonotype was recovered from an adult who received the AZD1222 COVID-19 vaccine. CDR3 residues: CASSQLAGGRDTQYF. CDR3 sequence (DNA): TGCGCCAGCAGCCAGTTAGCGGGGGGGCGAGATACGCAGTATTTT.